The 14 T cell receptor beta chains below all came from one sample that was sequenced in a study of prognosis after radiotherapy for stage I lung cancer. Two-round multiplex PCR amplified TCR beta CDR3 from genomic DNA. The first PCR round targeted every TRBV and TRBJ gene with specific primers. TCRdb re-analysed the multiplex PCR reads in MiXCR, keeping a single row per CDR3 protein. The sample consists of around 13,000 distinct CDR3 sequences, 30% of them appearing once. The sample consisted of PBMCs, taken before or after stereotactic body radiation therapy (not recorded which). The receptors stem from a donor aged 50 or older with non-small cell lung cancer.

This clonotype appeared once. A far larger clone is just one base off, so this is likely a read error. The genes are TRBV30 and TRBJ2-1; D possibly corresponds to TRBD1 (6 bases). The CDR3 covers 14 residues. The V end lost 5 bases, the J end lost 10 bases, and 21 bases lay between the germline ends. Germline CDR1 GTSNPN, CDR2 SVGIG (reference sequence). CDR3 coding DNA: TGTGCCTGGGGGGACAAGTCACTTCCCTACGAGCAGTTCTTC. Translation: CAWGDKSLPYEQFF. Based on the CDR3 plus reference TRBV30 and TRBJ2-1, the full variable domain is SQTIHQWPATLVQPVGSPLSLECTVEGTSNPNLYWYRQAAGRGLQLLFYSVGIGQISSEVPQNLSASRPQDRQFILSSKKLLLSDSGFYLCAWGDKSLPYEQFFGPGTRLTVL.

The chain uses TRBV11-2 and TRBJ2-7; tentative D call: TRBD1 (6 bases). The CDR3 runs 14 residues. With 6 bases removed from V and 8 bases from J, the gap between germline ends came to 20 bases. Germline V gene lookup returns CDR1 SGHAT and CDR2 FQNNGV. CDR3 residues: CASSRTVLWGQQYF. The CDR3 bases are TGTGCCAGCAGTAGGACCGTTTTATGGGGGCAGCAGTACTTC.

This clonotype was counted many times. This chain links TRBV28 with TRBJ1-1; 8 bases match TRBD1. Trimming cost V 8 bases and J 11 bases; bases outside gene matches: 10. This CDR3 is built from 12 residues. Looked up from germline, CDR1 is MDHEN and CDR2 is SYDVKM. CDR3 DNA: TGTGCCAGCGCTATTGCGACAGGGGTCGCTTTCTTT. Its protein is CASAIATGVAFF. The full variable domain, its missing parts supplied by reference TRBV28 and TRBJ1-1, is DVKVTQSSRYLVKRTGEKVFLECVQDMDHENMFWYRQDPGLGLRLIYFSYDVKMKEKGDIPEGYSVSREKKERFSLILESASTNQTSMYLCASAIATGVAFFGQGTRLTVV.

With regard to this clonotype: This likely stems from a read error, as it lies one base from a far larger clone. The V call is TRBV6-1, the J call TRBJ2-2; D gene ambiguous. CDR1 MNHNS and CDR2 SASEGT come from the germline V gene. The CDR3 spans 14 residues. In nucleotides, the CDR3 is TGTTCCAGCAGTTGGGTCAGTAACACCGGGGAGCTGTTTTTT. Protein product: CSSSWVSNTGELFF.

This clonotype was observed at least ten times. J is TRBJ2-5 and V is TRBV3-1; 8 bases line up with TRBD2. Germline CDR1 LGHDT, CDR2 YNNKEL (reference sequence). V was pared by 1 base and J by 0 bases, with 4 bases of the junction left unmatched. CDR3 length: 16 residues. CDR3 sequence reads: CASSQGLAGHQETQYF. The CDR3 DNA sequence: TGTGCCAGCAGCCAAGGGCTAGCGGGCCACCAAGAGACCCAGTACTTC.

To note about this clonotype: The likely explanation is a read error, given a far larger clone one base away. The rearrangement links TRBV6-4 to TRBJ2-3; D remains unclear. Germline V CDR1 and CDR2: MRHNA, SNTAGT. This CDR3 region has 15 residues. Trimming took off 6 bases at V and 5 bases at J, with 18 bases between the two ends. The CDR3 loop reads CASSPVNSWGDTQYF. CDR3 DNA: TGTGCCAGCAGCCCCGTTAATAGCTGGGGAGATACGCAGTATTTT.

This clonotype was seen many times. The gene calls are TRBV5-4 and TRBJ2-1, with D perhaps TRBD2 (5 bases). This CDR3 contains 14 residues. The V and J ends lost 3 bases and 8 bases respectively, with 15 bases between them. Germline lookup yields CDR1 SGHNT and CDR2 YYREEE (reference sequence). The chain's CDR3 is CASSSPGSAYEQFF. The DNA of the CDR3 is TGTGCCAGCAGCTCTCCGGGTAGCGCGTATGAGCAGTTCTTC.

A remark on this clonotype: A far larger clone differs by one base, so this is likely a read error. V and J are TRBV6-5 and TRBJ1-6; weak D call: TRBD1 (5 bases). The CDR3 spans 19 residues. The V gene lost 5 bases and the J gene lost 5 bases, with 25 bases spanning the gap. Germline CDR1 and CDR2: MNHEY and SVGAGI. The CDR3 DNA reads as TGTGCCAGCAGTACCACCAAGCTCAGCCCGGAGGGGAATAATTCACCCCTCCACTTT. This encodes CASSTTKLSPEGNNSPLHF.

By sample fraction, this clonotype is medium-sized. The chain employs TRBV3-1 and TRBJ2-7; D is possibly TRBD2 (6 bases). V dropped 1 base and J dropped 6 bases, with 7 bases sitting between them. The germline CDR1 and CDR2 sequences are LGHDT and YNNKEL (reference sequence). This CDR3 has 12 residues. CDR3 sequence (DNA): TGTGCCAGCAGCCAAGCTAGCGCCGAGCAGTACTTC. It codes for CASSQASAEQYF.

This clonotype was found many times. The CDR3 loop is CASSLDLGQGQETQYF. The CDR3, as DNA: TGTGCCAGCAGCTTAGATCTGGGACAGGGGCAAGAGACCCAGTACTTC. This chain joins TRBV11-2 and TRBJ2-5, with 10 bases matching TRBD1. The CDR3 extends over 16 amino acids. Trimming cost V 0 bases and J 2 bases; bases outside gene matches: 3. Germline CDR1 reads SGHAT; CDR2 reads FQNNGV.

This clonotype was seen ten or more times. J is TRBJ2-1 and V is TRBV20-1, with 9 bases identical to TRBD2. The CDR3 consists of 16 residues. CDR1 is DFQATT, CDR2 SNEGSKA, per germline (reference sequence). With V trimmed by 1 base and J by 0 bases, 4 bases remained unmatched. This CDR3 reads CSARGLAGSSYNEQFF. The DNA for the CDR3 is TGCAGTGCTAGAGGGCTAGCGGGAAGCTCCTACAATGAGCAGTTCTTC.

With respect to this clonotype: A far larger clone is just one base off, so this is likely a read error. V is TRBV20-1 and J is TRBJ2-7, with 9 positions matching TRBD1. Germline loops: CDR1 DFQATT, CDR2 SNEGSKA (reference sequence). This CDR3 contains 17 residues. J lost 7 bases, V lost 0 bases, and 16 bases had no gene match. CDR3 protein: CSARDRDRVGSYNEQYF. CDR3 bases: TGCAGTGCTAGAGACCGGGACAGGGTCGGCTCCTACAATGAGCAGTACTTC.

A remark on this clonotype: One base separates it from a far larger clone, so it is likely a read error. J is TRBJ2-7 and V is TRBV15, with no clear D. Germline CDR1 LNHNV, CDR2 YYDKDF (reference sequence). The CDR3 is made up of 13 amino acids. V lost 1 base to trimming and J lost 7 bases, with 11 bases between them. The CDR3 nucleotides are TGTGCCACCAGCAGAGCCGGGTTTAGTGAGCAGTACTTC. Protein product: CATSRAGFSEQYF. Together with reference TRBV15 and TRBJ2-7, the CDR3 gives the full variable domain: DAMVIQNPRYQVTQFGKPVTLSCSQTLNHNVMYWYQQKSSQAPKLLFHYYDKDFNNEADTPDNFQSRRPNTSFCFLDIRSPGLGDTAMYLCATSRAGFSEQYFGPGTRLTVT.

This clonotype showed up many times. The V call is TRBV5-6, the J call TRBJ2-3, with D perhaps matching TRBD2 (7 bases). The germline V gene has CDR1 SGHDT and CDR2 YYEEEE. Trimming stripped 3 bases from V and 0 bases from J, with 14 bases between. The CDR3 sequence is 16 residues long. As DNA, the CDR3 is TGTGCCAGCAGCTACCTCCGGGGGGCTAGCACAGATACGCAGTATTTT. It is translated as CASSYLRGASTDTQYF.